A single TCR beta chain is shown here with its context. In the original processing: Counts of nucleated cells, estimated from reference gene primer amplification, were obtained. Assay used: immunoSEQ multiplex PCR; TCRdb lists only in-frame clones, some missing. V and J calls and clone size are those listed in that table; D and trimming were worked out from the DNA. In the table there are fewer than 90,000 clones, about 95% of which are singletons. This record comes from a study of blood T cell repertoires in COVID-19. On the study more broadly: The origin of the acute and convalescent COVID-19 samples was the United States, Italy and Spain. In each case, the material was cDNA or gDNA derived from T cells, B-cell-depleted T cells, or PBMCs.

V gave up 7 bases and J gave up 4 bases, with 14 bases separating them. CDR1 and CDR2 from the germline V gene are MDHEN and SYDVKM. The CDR3 covers 15 residues. This chain connects TRBV28 to TRBJ1-6; a weak D match, TRBD1 (5 bases). The receptor was derived from a human donor with active COVID-19. The donor label of this sample is uncertain. Material: peripheral blood. DNA of the CDR3: TGTGCCAGCAATAAGCGGGGACGGTATAATTCACCCCTCCACTTT. It is translated as CASNKRGRYNSPLHF. Full variable domain (outside the CDR3, taken from reference TRBV28 and TRBJ1-6): DVKVTQSSRYLVKRTGEKVFLECVQDMDHENMFWYRQDPGLGLRLIYFSYDVKMKEKGDIPEGYSVSREKKERFSLILESASTNQTSMYLCASNKRGRYNSPLHFGNGTRLTVT.